A single sample gave rise to the 25 T cell receptor beta chains below, sequenced in a study of cytomegalovirus exposure and HLA in healthy donors. In the PCR, 60 Vbeta and 13 Jbeta primers were used. TCRdb keeps only in-frame clones here, not all; method: immunoSEQ multiplex PCR. The repertoire table contains tens of thousands of clones. What was sequenced was PBMCs. The receptors shown here come from a girl between 10 and 17 years old in good health and CMV-seropositive.

This chain connects TRBV5-4 to TRBJ2-2, with 8 positions matching TRBD1. Germline V gives CDR1 SGHNT, CDR2 YYREEE (reference sequence). The CDR3 loop spans 15 amino acids. Trimming at V came to 0 bases and at J to 6 bases, leaving 4 bases not matched to a gene. The CDR3 reads CASSLDRGLSGELFF. The CDR3 DNA sequence: TGTGCCAGCAGCTTGGACAGGGGGTTATCCGGGGAGCTGTTTTTT.

CDR3 coding DNA: TGTGCAGGGGGGGATGTATGGAACACAGATACGCAGTATTTT. Translating gives CAGGDVWNTDTQYF. The chain employs TRBV6-1 and TRBJ2-3; perhaps TRBD2 as D (7 bases). The CDR3 spans 14 residues. Germline V CDR1 and CDR2: MNHNS, SASEGT.

The chain joins TRBV29-1 to TRBJ2-7, with D possibly being TRBD2 (7 bases). Germline V gene lookup returns CDR1 SQVTM and CDR2 ANQGSEA. The CDR3 contains 14 residues. Trimming pared 6 bases from V and 0 bases from J, leaving 15 bases between. CDR3: CSVGGDGGSYEQYF. The CDR3 DNA reads TGCAGCGTAGGGGGGGACGGAGGCTCCTACGAGCAGTACTTC.

The chain employs TRBV28 and TRBJ2-5; 12 nucleotides align to TRBD2. This CDR3 has 22 amino acids. After removal of 6 bases from V and 7 bases from J, the junction contained 30 bases not matched to a gene. From germline, CDR1 is MDHEN and CDR2 SYDVKM. CDR3 residues: CASSPPGGQPIWTSGAQRTQYF. The CDR3 nucleotides read TGTGCCAGCAGCCCTCCGGGGGGACAACCGATCTGGACTAGCGGGGCTCAACGGACCCAGTACTTC.

The chain joins TRBV28 to TRBJ2-7, with D possibly TRBD2 on 5 matching bases. CDR1 and CDR2 from the germline V gene are MDHEN and SYDVKM. The CDR3 is made up of 13 amino acids. V was clipped by 6 bases and J by 3 bases, with 12 bases between them. The CDR3 bases are TGTGCCAGCAGGGCCCGGGGTGGCTACGAGCAGTACGTC. Its translation is CASRARGGYEQYV.

The gene calls are TRBV2 and TRBJ1-6; TRBD1 matches at 7 bases. The CDR3 covers 16 residues. The trim removed 9 bases at V and 1 base at J, leaving 9 bases unmatched. Germline V gene data show CDR1 as SNHLY and CDR2 as FYNNEI. CDR3 amino acids: CASGQGGQSYNSPLHF. For the CDR3, the DNA is TGTGCCAGTGGTCAGGGGGGTCAGTCCTATAATTCACCCCTCCACTTT.

Worth noting for this clone: This sample also contains other DNA sequences that code for the same CDR3. CDR3 DNA sequence: TGCGCCAGCAGCCCCCCCGGGTTGACCTACGAGCAGTACTTC. Translating gives CASSPPGLTYEQYF. The V gene is TRBV4-1, the J gene TRBJ2-7; D uncertain. Germline V CDR1 and CDR2: MGHRA, YSYEKL. V dropped 4 bases and J dropped 2 bases, with 12 bases sitting between them. The CDR3 extends over 14 amino acids.

For this clone: This specimen includes other DNA sequences encoding the same CDR3. The chain uses TRBV18 and TRBJ1-5; D is perhaps TRBD1 (5 bases). This CDR3 is built from 15 residues. Per the germline V gene, CDR1 is KGHSH and CDR2 is LQKENI. V was shortened by 0 bases and J by 8 bases, with 14 bases between the two germline ends. CDR3: CASSPPGREGKPQHF. The DNA for the CDR3 is TGTGCCAGCTCACCACCCGGAAGGGAGGGGAAGCCCCAGCATTTT.

The rearrangement links TRBV6-5 to TRBJ2-2, with a possible D match to TRBD1 (6 bases). The CDR3 spans 14 residues. Germline V lookup: CDR1 MNHEY, CDR2 SVGAGI. Trimming pared 1 base from V and 7 bases from J, leaving 10 bases between. The CDR3 region has the DNA TGTGCCAGCAGTTACTACCAGGGGAGCGGGGAGCTGTTTTTT. Protein: CASSYYQGSGELFF.

The chain recombines TRBV15 with TRBJ1-2, with D unclear. Germline V gene sequence: CDR1 LNHNV, CDR2 YYDKDF (reference sequence). The V end lost 1 base, the J end lost 6 bases, and 15 bases lay between the germline ends. The CDR3 spans 15 residues. For the CDR3, the DNA is TGTGCCACCAGCAGAGTCGGGGTCATTGGGGATGGCTACACCTTC. Translating it yields CATSRVGVIGDGYTF.

The DNA of the CDR3 is TGTGCCAGCAGTGGGACAGTAGAGACCCAGTACTTC. Its translation: CASSGTVETQYF. The chain is built from TRBV6-6 and TRBJ2-5, with 7 positions matching TRBD1. Germline V CDR1 and CDR2: MNHNY, SVGAGI (reference sequence). V was clipped by 5 bases and J by 4 bases; unmatched bases: 1. The CDR3 contains 12 residues.

The chain employs TRBV27 and TRBJ1-6, with D unresolved. Trimming pared 0 bases from V and 0 bases from J, leaving 9 bases between. There are 17 residues in the CDR3. CDR1 MNHEY and CDR2 SMNVEV come from the germline V gene (reference sequence). The CDR3 spells CASSLSSESSYNSPLHF. The CDR3 DNA follows: TGTGCCAGCAGTTTATCGTCCGAGAGCTCCTATAATTCACCCCTCCACTTT.

CDR3 sequence (DNA): TGTGCCAGCAGCCGGGACAGTTACAATGAGCAGTTCTTC. Its protein is CASSRDSYNEQFF. The chain recombines TRBV7-2 with TRBJ2-1; 7 positions agree with TRBD1. The V gene end was trimmed by 5 bases and the J gene end by 4 bases; junction bases not matched to a gene: 2. The germline V gene has CDR1 SGHTA and CDR2 FQGNSA. The CDR3 length is 13 residues.

The V gene is TRBV9, the J gene TRBJ2-7; 8 bases map to TRBD2. The CDR3 covers 14 residues. The J segment lost 2 bases and the V segment lost 3 bases, leaving 4 bases of the junction unmatched. The germline CDR1 and CDR2 sequences are SGDLS and YYNGEE. The CDR3 region has the DNA TGTGCCAGCAGCGCCTCGGGGGGGCCCTACGAGCAGTACTTC. Translated, it gives CASSASGGPYEQYF.

The V gene is TRBV7-8, the J gene TRBJ1-3; 8 bases fit TRBD1. Trimming at V came to 4 bases and at J to 3 bases, leaving 8 bases not matched to a gene. Looked up from germline, CDR1 is SGHVS and CDR2 is FQNEAQ. This CDR3 region has 16 residues. The CDR3, as DNA: TGTGCCAGCAGCTCAACCGCGACAGGGGTTGGAAACACCATATATTTT. Protein product: CASSSTATGVGNTIYF.

CDR3 sequence: CASSYSPGQGNQPQHF. CDR3 nucleotides: TGTGCCAGCAGTTACTCCCCTGGACAGGGCAATCAGCCCCAGCATTTT. The chain couples TRBV6-6 to TRBJ1-5; TRBD1 matches 7 bases. This CDR3 has 16 amino acids. The germline CDR1 and CDR2 sequences are MNHNY and SVGAGI (reference sequence). The junction had 4 bases not matched to a gene; V was cut back by 0 bases and J by 2 bases.

The V gene is TRBV7-9, the J gene TRBJ2-7; 10 bases are a match to TRBD1. The CDR3 spans 15 residues. Germline V gene data show CDR1 as SEHNR and CDR2 as FQNEAQ (reference sequence). Losses at the gene ends were 5 bases for V and 3 bases for J; bases not matched to a gene: 7. The CDR3 is CASSARDRGYYEQYV. CDR3 DNA sequence: TGTGCCAGCAGCGCCCGGGACAGGGGCTACTACGAGCAGTACGTC.

The chain employs TRBV28 and TRBJ2-5, with 11 bases lining up with TRBD2. Unmatched junction bases numbered 12, after V lost 5 bases and J lost 7 bases. CDR3 length equals 16 residues. CDR1 and CDR2 from the germline V gene are MDHEN and SYDVKM. CDR3 amino acids: CASSAVTGTSGRTQYF. For the CDR3, the DNA is TGTGCCAGCAGTGCCGTAACCGGGACTAGCGGTCGGACCCAGTACTTC.

The genes are TRBV9 and TRBJ2-1, with D possibly matching TRBD1 (5 bases). Trimming removed 3 bases at V and 10 bases at J, with 17 bases between. Looked up from germline, CDR1 is SGDLS and CDR2 is YYNGEE. The CDR3 has 14 residues. This CDR3 reads CASSGKLRDQEQFF. CDR3 DNA: TGTGCCAGCAGCGGAAAGCTCAGGGATCAGGAGCAGTTCTTC.

The V gene is TRBV29-1, the J gene TRBJ2-5; 7 bases align to TRBD2. Germline CDR1 SQVTM, CDR2 ANQGSEA. The CDR3 has 13 residues. The ends lost 3 bases at V and 5 bases at J; junction bases unmatched: 6. The CDR3 sequence: CSVDRLGGETQYF. The CDR3 coding sequence is TGCAGCGTTGATCGCCTGGGAGGGGAGACCCAGTACTTC.

The rearrangement joins TRBV29-1 to TRBJ2-1; 10 bases align to TRBD2. J gave up 5 bases and V 2 bases, and 12 bases lay outside the gene matches. CDR3 size: 17 residues. Germline CDR1 and CDR2: SQVTM and ANQGSEA. DNA of the CDR3: TGCAGCGTTGAACCCTACTTAGCGGGGGGCAATGACAATGAGCAGTTCTTC. Translated, it gives CSVEPYLAGGNDNEQFF.

The J gene is TRBJ2-5, the V gene TRBV2, with TRBD2 as a possible D gene (6 bases). The germline CDR1 and CDR2 sequences are SNHLY and FYNNEI. V was trimmed by 1 base and J by 7 bases, leaving 10 bases between them. This CDR3 is 13 amino acids long. CDR3 amino acids: CASSEGQGGTQYF. The CDR3 region has the DNA TGTGCCAGCAGTGAAGGGCAGGGAGGGACCCAGTACTTC.

The chain recombines TRBV28 with TRBJ2-7; D gene uncertain. This CDR3 contains 12 residues. Looked up from germline, CDR1 is MDHEN and CDR2 is SYDVKM. V was pared by 5 bases and J by 3 bases, with 8 bases between. As DNA, the CDR3 is TGTGCCAGCAGTAAAAGAGACTACGAGCAGTACGTC. It codes for CASSKRDYEQYV.

CDR3 nucleotides: TGTGCCAGCTCACCACCCAGGGGGTTAAGCTCTGGAAACACCATATATTTT. It specifies CASSPPRGLSSGNTIYF. The gene calls are TRBV18 and TRBJ1-3; 7 bases line up with TRBD1. The CDR3 spans 17 residues. Per germline, CDR1 KGHSH and CDR2 LQKENI. V lost 0 bases to trimming and J lost 0 bases; unmatched junction nucleotides: 5.

The chain combines TRBV14 with TRBJ1-2; D not certain. V was cut by 0 bases and J by 7 bases, with 15 bases left in between. Germline V lookup: CDR1 SGHDN, CDR2 FVKESK. The CDR3 is 15 residues long. In nucleotides, the CDR3 is TGTGCCAGCAGCCAAGACGTAACGAGGTTGGGTGGCTACACCTTC. Translation: CASSQDVTRLGGYTF.